The subject of this entry is one T cell receptor (beta chain). This record belongs to a study of blood T cell repertoires in COVID-19. Whole-study context: T cells, B-cell-depleted T cells, or PBMCs supplied cDNA or gDNA.

Germline V gene data show CDR1 as SGHDN and CDR2 as FVKESK. Germline trimming cut 1 base from V and 5 bases from J; bases unmatched to any gene: 5. CDR3 size: 16 residues. The method was immunoSEQ multiplex PCR; TCRdb's version includes in-frame clones alone and lacks a portion of them. This repertoire shows under 250,000 clones, 80% to 95% found once; its top ten account for over 0.75%. The source is a man between 60 and 75 years old with COVID-19, enrolled during active disease. The chain recombines TRBV14 with TRBJ1-4; 9 nucleotides align to TRBD1. The sample was peripheral blood. The CDR3 spells CASSQGGTGINEKLFF. DNA of the CDR3: TGTGCCAGCAGCCAAGGGGGGACAGGGATAAATGAAAAACTGTTTTTT. Complete variable domain (other parts from reference TRBV14 and TRBJ1-4): EAGVTQFPSHSVIEKGQTVTLRCDPISGHDNLYWYRRVMGKEIKFLLHFVKESKQDESGMPNNRFLAERTGGTYSTLKVQPAELEDSGVYFCASSQGGTGINEKLFFGSGTQLSVL.